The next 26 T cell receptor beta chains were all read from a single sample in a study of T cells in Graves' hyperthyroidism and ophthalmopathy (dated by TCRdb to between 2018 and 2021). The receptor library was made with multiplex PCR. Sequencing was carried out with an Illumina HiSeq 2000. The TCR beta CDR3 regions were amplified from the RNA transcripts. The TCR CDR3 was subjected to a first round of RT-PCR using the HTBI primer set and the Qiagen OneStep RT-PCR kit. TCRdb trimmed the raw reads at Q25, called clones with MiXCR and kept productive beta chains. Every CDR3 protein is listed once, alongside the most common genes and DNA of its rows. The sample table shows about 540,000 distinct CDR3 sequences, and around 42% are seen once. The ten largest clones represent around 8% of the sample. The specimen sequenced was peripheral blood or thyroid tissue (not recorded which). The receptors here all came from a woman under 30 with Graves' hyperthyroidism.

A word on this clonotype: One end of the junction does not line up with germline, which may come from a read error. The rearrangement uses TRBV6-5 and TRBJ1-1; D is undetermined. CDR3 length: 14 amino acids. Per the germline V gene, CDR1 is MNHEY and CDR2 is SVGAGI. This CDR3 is CAISYSRVEIEAFF. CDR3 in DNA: TGTGCCATCAGTTACTCGAGGGTGGAGATTGAAGCTTTCTTT.

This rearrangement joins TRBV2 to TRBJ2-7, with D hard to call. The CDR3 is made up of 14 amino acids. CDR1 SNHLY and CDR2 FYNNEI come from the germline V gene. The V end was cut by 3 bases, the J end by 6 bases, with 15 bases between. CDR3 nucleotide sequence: TGTGCCAGCAGTGATGTTCTATCTCTGGGCGAGCAGTACTTC. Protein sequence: CASSDVLSLGEQYF.

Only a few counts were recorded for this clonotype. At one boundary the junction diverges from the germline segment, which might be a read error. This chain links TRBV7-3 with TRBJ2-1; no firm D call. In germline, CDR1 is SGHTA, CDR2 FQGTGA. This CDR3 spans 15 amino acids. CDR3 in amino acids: CASSLASSSYNEQFF. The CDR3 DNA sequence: TGCGCCAGCAGCTTGGCGTCGAGCTCCTACAATGAGCAGTTCTTC.

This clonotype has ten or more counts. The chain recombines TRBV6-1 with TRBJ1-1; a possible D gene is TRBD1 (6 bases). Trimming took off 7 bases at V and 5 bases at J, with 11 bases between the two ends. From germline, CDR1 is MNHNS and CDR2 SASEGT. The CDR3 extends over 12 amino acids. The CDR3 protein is CASIGGGTEAFF. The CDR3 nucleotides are TGTGCCAGCATAGGAGGGGGGACTGAAGCTTTCTTT.

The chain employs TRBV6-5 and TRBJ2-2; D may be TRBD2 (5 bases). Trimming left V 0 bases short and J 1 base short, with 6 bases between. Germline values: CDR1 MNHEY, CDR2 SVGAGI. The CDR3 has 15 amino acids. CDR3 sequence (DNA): TGTGCCAGCAGTTACTCAGGGAGGAACACCGGGGAGCTGTTTTTT. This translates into CASSYSGRNTGELFF.

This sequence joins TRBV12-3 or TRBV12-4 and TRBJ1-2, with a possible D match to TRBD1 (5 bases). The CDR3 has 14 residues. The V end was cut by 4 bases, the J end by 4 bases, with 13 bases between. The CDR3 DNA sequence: TGTGCCAGCAGTTCGTGGACAACGGGCTATGGCTACACCTTC. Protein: CASSSWTTGYGYTF.

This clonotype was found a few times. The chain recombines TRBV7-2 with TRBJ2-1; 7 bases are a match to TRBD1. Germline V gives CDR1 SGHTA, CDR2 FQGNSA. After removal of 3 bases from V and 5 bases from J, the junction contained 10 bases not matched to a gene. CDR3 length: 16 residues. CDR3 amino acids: CASSFPGQWGHNEQFF. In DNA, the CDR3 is TGTGCCAGCAGCTTCCCGGGACAGTGGGGACACAATGAGCAGTTCTTC.

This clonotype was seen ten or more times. CDR3 nucleotide sequence: TGTGCCAGCAGCCGTAATGGCGGGGTCTACGAGCAGTACTTC. It is translated as CASSRNGGVYEQYF. This chain joins TRBV7-3 and TRBJ2-7; a weak D match, TRBD2 (6 bases). Germline V gene sequence: CDR1 SGHTA, CDR2 FQGTGA. This CDR3 region has 14 residues. V was trimmed by 5 bases and J by 3 bases, leaving 14 bases between them.

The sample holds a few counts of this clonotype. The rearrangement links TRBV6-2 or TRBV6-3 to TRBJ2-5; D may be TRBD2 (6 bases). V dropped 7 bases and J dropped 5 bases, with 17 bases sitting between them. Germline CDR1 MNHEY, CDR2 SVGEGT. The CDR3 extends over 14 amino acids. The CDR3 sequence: CASTPRLVLETQYF. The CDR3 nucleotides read TGTGCCAGCACCCCGAGACTAGTTTTGGAGACCCAGTACTTC.

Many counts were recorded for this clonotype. CDR3 nucleotide sequence: TGTGCCAGCAGTTTGGACAGGGTCAATCAGCCCCAGCATTTT. This translates into CASSLDRVNQPQHF. The chain employs TRBV6-2 or TRBV6-3 and TRBJ1-5, with 8 bases fitting TRBD1. This CDR3 is built from 14 residues. Germline loops: CDR1 MNHEY, CDR2 SVGEGT. With 4 bases clipped from V and 3 bases from J, the junction kept 2 bases outside the gene matches.

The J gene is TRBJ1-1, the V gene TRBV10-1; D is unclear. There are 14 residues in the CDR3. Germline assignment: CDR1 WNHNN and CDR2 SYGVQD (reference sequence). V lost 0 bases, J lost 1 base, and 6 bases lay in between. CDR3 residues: CASSESPGNTEAFF. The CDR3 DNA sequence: TGCGCCAGCAGTGAGTCACCAGGGAACACTGAAGCTTTCTTT.

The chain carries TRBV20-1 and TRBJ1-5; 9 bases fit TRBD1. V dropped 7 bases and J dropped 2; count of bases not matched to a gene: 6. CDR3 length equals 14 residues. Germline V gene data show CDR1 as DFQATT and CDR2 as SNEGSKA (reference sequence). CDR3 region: CSVAGQGGNQPQHF. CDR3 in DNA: TGCAGTGTAGCGGGACAGGGAGGCAATCAGCCCCAGCATTTT.

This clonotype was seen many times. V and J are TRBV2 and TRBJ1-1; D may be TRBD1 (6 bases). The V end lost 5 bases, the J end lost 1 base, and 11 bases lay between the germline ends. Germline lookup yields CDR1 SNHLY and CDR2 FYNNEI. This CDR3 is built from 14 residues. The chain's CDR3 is CASSPDRRNTEAFF. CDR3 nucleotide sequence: TGTGCCAGCAGTCCCGACAGGCGGAACACTGAAGCTTTCTTT.

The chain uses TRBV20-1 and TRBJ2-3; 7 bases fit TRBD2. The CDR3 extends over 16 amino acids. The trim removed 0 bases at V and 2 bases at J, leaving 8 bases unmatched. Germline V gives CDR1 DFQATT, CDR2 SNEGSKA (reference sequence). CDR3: CSARDQGGMVTDTQYF. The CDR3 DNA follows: TGCAGTGCTAGAGATCAGGGAGGGATGGTCACAGATACGCAGTATTTT.

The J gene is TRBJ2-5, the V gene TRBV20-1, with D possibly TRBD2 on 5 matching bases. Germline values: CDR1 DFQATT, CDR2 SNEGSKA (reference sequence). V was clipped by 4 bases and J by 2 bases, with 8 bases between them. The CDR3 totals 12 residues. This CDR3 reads CSATDYQETQYF. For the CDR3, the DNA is TGCAGTGCTACCGACTATCAAGAGACCCAGTACTTC.

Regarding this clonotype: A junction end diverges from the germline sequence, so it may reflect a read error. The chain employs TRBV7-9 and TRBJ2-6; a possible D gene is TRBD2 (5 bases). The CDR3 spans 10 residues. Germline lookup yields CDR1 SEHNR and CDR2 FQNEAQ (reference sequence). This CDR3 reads CASTGNTEAF. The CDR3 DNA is TGTGCCAGCACGGGAAACACTGAAGCTTTC.

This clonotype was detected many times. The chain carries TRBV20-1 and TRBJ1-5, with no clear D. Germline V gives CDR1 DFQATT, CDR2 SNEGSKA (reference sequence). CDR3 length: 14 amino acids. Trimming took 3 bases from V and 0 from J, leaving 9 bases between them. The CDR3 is CSASHAYSNQPQHF. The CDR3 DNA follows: TGCAGTGCTAGTCACGCTTATAGCAATCAGCCCCAGCATTTT.

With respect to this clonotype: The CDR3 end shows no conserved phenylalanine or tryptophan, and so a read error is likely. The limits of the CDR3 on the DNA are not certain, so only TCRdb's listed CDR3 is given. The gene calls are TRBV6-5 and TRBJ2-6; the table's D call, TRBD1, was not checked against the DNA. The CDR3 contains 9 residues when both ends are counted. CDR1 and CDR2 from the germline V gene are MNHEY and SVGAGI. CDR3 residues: CASSYGQGV.

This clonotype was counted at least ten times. This chain's CDR3 is CSVEDREGRPPETQYF. As DNA, the CDR3 is TGCAGCGTTGAAGATCGAGAGGGTAGGCCTCCAGAGACCCAGTACTTC. This chain uses TRBV29-1 with TRBJ2-5, with a possible D match to TRBD2 (5 bases). CDR1 and CDR2 from the germline V gene are SQVTM and ANQGSEA. CDR3 size: 16 residues. V was shortened by 0 bases and J by 4 bases, with 18 bases between the two germline ends. Together with reference TRBV29-1 and TRBJ2-5, the CDR3 gives the full variable domain: SAVISQKPSRDICQRGTSLTIQCQVDSQVTMMFWYRQQPGQSLTLIATANQGSEATYESGFVIDKFPISRPNLTFSTLTVSNMSPEDSSIYLCSVEDREGRPPETQYFGPGTRLLVL.

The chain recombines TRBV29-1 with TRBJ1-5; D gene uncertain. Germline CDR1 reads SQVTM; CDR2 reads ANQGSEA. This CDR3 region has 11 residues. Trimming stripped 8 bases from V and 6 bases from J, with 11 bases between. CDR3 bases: TGCAGCAGTCTACCCCGTCAGCCCCAGCATTTT. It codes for CSSLPRQPQHF.

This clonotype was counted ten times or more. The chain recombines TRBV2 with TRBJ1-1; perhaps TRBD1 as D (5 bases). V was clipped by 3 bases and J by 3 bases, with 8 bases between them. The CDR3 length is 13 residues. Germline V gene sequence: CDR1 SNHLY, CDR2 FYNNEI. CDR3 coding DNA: TGTGCCAGCAGTGAGGAGGGGTACACTGAAGCTTTCTTT. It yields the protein CASSEEGYTEAFF.

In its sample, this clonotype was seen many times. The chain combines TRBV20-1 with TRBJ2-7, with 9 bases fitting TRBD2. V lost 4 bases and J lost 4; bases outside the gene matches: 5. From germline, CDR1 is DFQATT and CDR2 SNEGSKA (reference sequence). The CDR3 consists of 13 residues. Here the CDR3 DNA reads TGCAGTGCTACTCTGGGACTAGCATACGAGCAGTACTTC. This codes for CSATLGLAYEQYF.

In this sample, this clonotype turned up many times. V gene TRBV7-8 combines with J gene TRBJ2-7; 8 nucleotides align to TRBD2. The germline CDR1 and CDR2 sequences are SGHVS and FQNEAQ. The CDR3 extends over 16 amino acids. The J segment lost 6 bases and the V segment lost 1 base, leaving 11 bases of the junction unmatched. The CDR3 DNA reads TGTGCCAGCAGCTTAGTCGGGCAAGGGCGGGGGGTCGAGCAGTACTTC. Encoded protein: CASSLVGQGRGVEQYF.

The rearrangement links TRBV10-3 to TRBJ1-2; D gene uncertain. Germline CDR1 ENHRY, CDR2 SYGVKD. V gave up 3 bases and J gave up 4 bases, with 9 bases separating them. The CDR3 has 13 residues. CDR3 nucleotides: TGTGCCATCAGTGACGACCGACGCTATGGCTACACCTTC. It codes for CAISDDRRYGYTF.

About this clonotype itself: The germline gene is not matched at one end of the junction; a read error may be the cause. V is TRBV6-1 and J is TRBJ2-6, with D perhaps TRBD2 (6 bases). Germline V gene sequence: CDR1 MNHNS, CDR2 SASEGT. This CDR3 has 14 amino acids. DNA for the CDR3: TGTGCCAGCAGTGAAGAGGGCGGGGCCCACGTCCTGACTTTC. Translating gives CASSEEGGAHVLTF.

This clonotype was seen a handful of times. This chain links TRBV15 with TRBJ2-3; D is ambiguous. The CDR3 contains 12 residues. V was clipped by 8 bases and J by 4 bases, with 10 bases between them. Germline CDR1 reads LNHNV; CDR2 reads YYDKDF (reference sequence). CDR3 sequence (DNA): TGTGCCACCGTAGGTGGCGCAGATACGCAGTATTTT. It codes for CATVGGADTQYF.